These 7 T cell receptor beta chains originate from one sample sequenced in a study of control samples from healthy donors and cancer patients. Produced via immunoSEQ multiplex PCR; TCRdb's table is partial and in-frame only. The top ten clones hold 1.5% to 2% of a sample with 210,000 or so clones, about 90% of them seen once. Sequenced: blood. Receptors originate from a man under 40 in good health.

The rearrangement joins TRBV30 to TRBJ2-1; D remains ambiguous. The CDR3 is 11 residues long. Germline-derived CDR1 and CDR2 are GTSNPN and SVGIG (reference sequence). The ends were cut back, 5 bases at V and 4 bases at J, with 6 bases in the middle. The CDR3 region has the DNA TGTGCCTGGGATAGATACAATGAGCAGTTCTTC. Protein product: CAWDRYNEQFF. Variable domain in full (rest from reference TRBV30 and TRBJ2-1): SQTIHQWPATLVQPVGSPLSLECTVEGTSNPNLYWYRQAAGRGLQLLFYSVGIGQISSEVPQNLSASRPQDRQFILSSKKLLLSDSGFYLCAWDRYNEQFFGPGTRLTVL.

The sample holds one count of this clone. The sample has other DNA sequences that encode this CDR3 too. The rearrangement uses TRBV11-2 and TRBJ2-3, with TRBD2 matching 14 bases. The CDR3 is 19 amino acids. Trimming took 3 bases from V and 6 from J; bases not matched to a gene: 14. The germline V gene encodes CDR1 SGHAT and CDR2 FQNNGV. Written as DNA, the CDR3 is TGTGCCAGCAGCTTCTGGACTAGCGGGGGGCCTTCCAGGGGGGATACGCAGTATTTT. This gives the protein CASSFWTSGGPSRGDTQYF.

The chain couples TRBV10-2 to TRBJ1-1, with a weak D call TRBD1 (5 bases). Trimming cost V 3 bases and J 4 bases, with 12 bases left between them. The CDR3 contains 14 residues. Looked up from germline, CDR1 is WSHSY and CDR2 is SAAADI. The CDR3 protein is CASSDPGRTTEAFF. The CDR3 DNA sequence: TGCGCCAGCAGTGATCCAGGGCGGACCACTGAAGCTTTCTTT.

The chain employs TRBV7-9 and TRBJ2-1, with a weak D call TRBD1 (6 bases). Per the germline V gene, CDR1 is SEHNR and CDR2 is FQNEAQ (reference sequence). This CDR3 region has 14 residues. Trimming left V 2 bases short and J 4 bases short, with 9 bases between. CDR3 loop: CASSLNQGYNEQFF. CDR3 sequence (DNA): TGTGCCAGCAGCTTAAATCAGGGGTACAATGAGCAGTTCTTC.

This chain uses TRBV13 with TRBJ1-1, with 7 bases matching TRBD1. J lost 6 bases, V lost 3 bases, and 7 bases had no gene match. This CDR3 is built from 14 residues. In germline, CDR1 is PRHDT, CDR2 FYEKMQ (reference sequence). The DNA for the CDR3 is TGTGCCAGCAGCTTGGTGACAGGGAGGGCTGAAGCTTTCTTT. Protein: CASSLVTGRAEAFF.

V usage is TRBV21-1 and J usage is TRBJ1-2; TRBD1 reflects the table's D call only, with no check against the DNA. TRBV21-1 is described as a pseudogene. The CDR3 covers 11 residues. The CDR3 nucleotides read TGTGCCAGCAGTCCACAAGTTGGCTACACCTTC. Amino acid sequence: CASSPQVGYTF.

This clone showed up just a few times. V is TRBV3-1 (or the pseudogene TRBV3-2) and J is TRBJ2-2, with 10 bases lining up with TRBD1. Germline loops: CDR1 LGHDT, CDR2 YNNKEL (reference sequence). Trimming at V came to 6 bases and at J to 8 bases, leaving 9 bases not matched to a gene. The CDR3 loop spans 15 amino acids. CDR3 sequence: CASSPGTGDGGELFF. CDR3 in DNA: TGTGCCAGCAGTCCCGGGACAGGGGACGGGGGGGAGCTGTTTTTT.